This record covers a single T cell receptor (beta chain). Its cognate antigen is unknown. This entry comes from a study of T cell responses to AZD1222 COVID-19 vaccine. Study findings and constraints: Clonal diversity was possibly underestimated, and white British individuals and females predominated among donors. Nearly half of spike-specific TCRs reportedly target variant regions that are unmutated in the B.1.351 and B.1.1.7 variants.

Per the germline V gene, CDR1 is SGHNT and CDR2 is YYREEE (reference sequence). Trimming stripped 3 bases from V and 5 bases from J, with 9 bases between. This CDR3 has 14 residues. Here immunoSEQ multiplex PCR was the method, and the copy in TCRdb shows in-frame clones only, minus some. The sample shows about 110,000 clones, approximately 89% of them seen only once. This sequence joins TRBV5-4 and TRBJ1-6; D unresolved. This material consisted of peripheral blood, taken on day 0 of MenACWY control vaccination. The receptor comes from an adult in good health. The CDR3 here is CASSSGKNNSPLHF. CDR3 sequence (DNA): TGTGCCAGCAGCTCCGGGAAAAATAATTCACCCCTCCACTTT.